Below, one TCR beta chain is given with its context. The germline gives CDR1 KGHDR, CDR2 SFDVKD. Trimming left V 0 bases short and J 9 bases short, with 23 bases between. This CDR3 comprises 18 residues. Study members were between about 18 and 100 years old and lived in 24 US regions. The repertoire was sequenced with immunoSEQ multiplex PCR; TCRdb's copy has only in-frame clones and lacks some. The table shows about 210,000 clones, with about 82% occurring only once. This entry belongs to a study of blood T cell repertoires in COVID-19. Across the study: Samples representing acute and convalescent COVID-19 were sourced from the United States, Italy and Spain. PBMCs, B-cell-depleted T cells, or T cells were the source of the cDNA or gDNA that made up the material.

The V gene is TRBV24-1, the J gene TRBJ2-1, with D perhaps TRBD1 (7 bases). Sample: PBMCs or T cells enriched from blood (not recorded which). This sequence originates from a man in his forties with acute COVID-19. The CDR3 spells CATSDLNLAEGAFGEQFF. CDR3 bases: TGTGCCACCAGTGATTTGAACTTGGCGGAGGGGGCTTTCGGTGAGCAGTTCTTC.